The T cell receptor (beta chain) under discussion was sequenced for a study of technical replicates of blood from a few donors. Sequencing used immunoSEQ multiplex PCR; TCRdb keeps in-frame clones, though not all of them. This table has under 85,000 clones, about nine tenths appearing once. The CDR3 length is 12 residues. Germline V CDR1 and CDR2: GTSNPN, SVGIG (reference sequence). The V segment lost 5 bases and the J segment 6 bases; nucleotides outside the gene matches: 3. The receptor's source is a human donor in good health. V and J are TRBV30 and TRBJ2-1; 8 bases map to TRBD1. Sequenced: T cells isolated from PBMCs. As DNA, the CDR3 is TGTGCCTGGTTAACAGGGGGCAATGAGCAGTTCTTC. Its translation: CAWLTGGNEQFF.